A selection of T cell receptor beta chains follows, all from one sample in a study of control samples from healthy donors and cancer patients. Only in-frame clones appear in the TCRdb table, and some are missing; sequencing was by immunoSEQ multiplex PCR. Of around 120,000 clones detected, approximately 90% appear once; the ten largest clones hold 2% to 3%. Material for sequencing was blood. The receptor set was obtained from a woman aged 70-85 years in good health. Both conserved end residues are part of each CDR3. A D gene is named only where the DNA matches it firmly. Rows may omit the clone size; those that give it use once, few, many or a size class.

d_call j_call clone_size v_call cdr3_aa cdr3_nt
. TRBJ1-4 . TRBV20-1 CSASGGPNEKLFF TGCAGTGCTAGTGGGGGACCTAATGAAAAACTGTTTTTT
. TRBJ1-2 . TRBV27 CASSLSINSFYGYTF TGTGCCAGCAGTTTATCGATCAACAGCTTCTATGGCTACACCTTC
. TRBJ2-3 . TRBV7-2 CASSPSGTSTDTQYF TGTGCCAGCAGCCCGAGCGGTACTAGCACAGATACGCAGTATTTT
TRBD1 TRBJ1-2 . TRBV6-6 CASSIRDSLNYGYTF TGTGCCAGCAGTATCAGGGACAGCCTTAACTATGGCTACACCTTC
TRBD1 TRBJ1-2 . TRBV5-1 CASSLDSTGASYTF TGCGCCAGCAGCTTGGATTCGACAGGGGCTAGCTACACCTTC
TRBD1 TRBJ1-3 . TRBV19 CASSLQGAVFGNTIYF TGTGCCAGTAGTTTACAGGGGGCTGTTTTCGGAAACACCATATATTTT
. TRBJ2-1 . TRBV27 CASRDSSYNEQFF TGTGCCAGCAGGGACAGCTCCTACAATGAGCAGTTCTTC
. TRBJ1-1 . TRBV13 CASGQMNTEAFF TGTGCCAGCGGACAGATGAACACTGAAGCTTTCTTT
. TRBJ2-3 . TRBV5-5 CASSSTGSGTDTQYF TGTGCCAGCAGCTCTACAGGGTCGGGCACAGATACGCAGTATTTT
TRBD1 TRBJ1-4 . TRBV5-1 CASSLNTGANEKLFF TGCGCCAGCAGCTTGAACACAGGGGCTAATGAAAAACTGTTTTTT
. TRBJ2-1 . TRBV7-2 CASSKNTQGFGNEQFF TGTGCCAGCAGCAAAAACACGCAGGGGTTCGGGAATGAGCAGTTCTTC
. TRBJ1-2 . TRBV14 CASSDSGNYGYTF TGTGCCAGCAGCGATTCGGGGAACTATGGCTACACCTTC
. TRBJ2-2 . TRBV6-5 CASSYRGSSAGELFF TGTGCCAGCAGTTACCGTGGGTCTAGCGCCGGGGAGCTGTTTTTT
. TRBJ2-7 . TRBV6-2/TRBV6-3 CASSLYEGPPHEQYF TGTGCCAGCAGTCTTTATGAGGGGCCCCCCCACGAGCAGTACTTC
. TRBJ1-2 once TRBV7-9 CASSSYAEYGYTF TGTGCCAGCAGCTCTTACGCAGAATATGGCTACACCTTC
. TRBJ1-3 once TRBV6-5 CASAQGAGNTIYF TGTGCCAGCGCTCAGGGTGCTGGAAACACCATATATTTT
TRBD1 TRBJ1-1 . TRBV6-2/TRBV6-3 CASSNLGTGPNTEAFF TGTGCCAGCAGTAACCTGGGGACAGGGCCGAACACTGAAGCTTTCTTT
TRBD1 TRBJ1-6 . TRBV5-4 CASSLARTGGYNSPLHF TGTGCCAGCAGCTTGGCCCGGACAGGGGGCTATAATTCACCCCTCCACTTT
. TRBJ1-1 . TRBV18 CASSPLWEGTEAFF TGTGCCAGCTCACCACTTTGGGAGGGGACTGAAGCTTTCTTT
. TRBJ1-6 . TRBV2 CASIMTGATNSPLHF TGCGCCAGCATTATGACAGGAGCTACTAATTCACCCCTCCACTTT
. TRBJ1-1 . TRBV5-1 CASSPPGAGRGDTEAFF TGCGCCAGCAGCCCCCCAGGGGCAGGGAGAGGGGACACTGAAGCTTTCTTT
. TRBJ1-5 once TRBV23-1 CASSPRIHSNQPQHF TGCGCCAGCAGTCCCAGGATTCATAGCAATCAGCCCCAGCATTTT
. TRBJ2-3 . TRBV27 CASSQSTGRGPITDTQYF TGTGCCAGCAGTCAGTCGACGGGGCGGGGGCCGATCACAGATACGCAGTATTTT
TRBD1 TRBJ1-2 . TRBV5-4 CAISIRGLYGYTF TGTGCCATCTCTATCAGGGGGCTCTATGGCTACACCTTC
. TRBJ1-3 . TRBV3-1/TRBV3-2 CASTPGTFGNTIYF TGTGCCAGCACCCCCGGGACATTTGGAAACACCATATATTTT
. TRBJ1-3 . TRBV19 CAIGDVGNSGNTIYF TGTGCCATTGGGGACGTAGGAAACTCTGGAAACACCATATATTTT
. TRBJ2-1 . TRBV11-2 CASSLTRSHEQFF TGTGCCAGCAGCTTAACTCGATCTCATGAGCAGTTCTTC
. TRBJ2-5 . TRBV9 CASSRGPQETQYF TGTGCCAGCTCCCGGGGGCCCCAAGAGACCCAGTACTTC
. TRBJ1-6 . TRBV19 CASSPEGDSPLHF TGTGCCAGTAGCCCAGAGGGAGATTCACCCCTCCACTTT
TRBD2 TRBJ2-1 once TRBV6-5 CASSLLAGPYNEQFF TGTGCCAGCAGCCTGCTAGCGGGGCCCTACAATGAGCAGTTCTTC
TRBD2 TRBJ2-1 . TRBV6-5 CATSITSGAYNEQFF TGTGCCACTTCGATAACTAGCGGGGCATACAATGAGCAGTTCTTC
. TRBJ1-1 . TRBV28 CASSRTLRNTEAFF TGTGCCAGCAGTCGGACCCTTCGGAACACTGAAGCTTTCTTT
TRBD1 TRBJ2-5 . TRBV5-6 CASSWGQGRETQYF TGTGCCAGCAGCTGGGGACAGGGAAGAGAGACCCAGTACTTC
. TRBJ1-1 . TRBV18 CASSPVGDTEAFF TGTGCCAGCTCACCAGTGGGGGACACTGAAGCTTTCTTT
TRBD2 TRBJ2-1 few TRBV7-8 CASRQSLVGRVSNEQFF TGTGCCAGCAGACAATCCCTGGTGGGGAGGGTTTCCAATGAGCAGTTCTTC
. TRBJ2-2 . TRBV12-2 CASRLAGGGTGELFF TGTGCAAGTCGGTTAGCGGGGGGAGGCACCGGGGAGCTGTTTTTT
TRBD1 TRBJ1-1 . TRBV18 CASSHRQGTEAFF TGTGCCAGCTCACATAGACAGGGCACTGAAGCTTTCTTT
. TRBJ1-2 . TRBV6-5 CASRGAGEVNYGYTF TGTGCCAGCAGGGGGGCAGGGGAAGTTAACTATGGCTACACCTTC
TRBD1 TRBJ2-3 . TRBV18 CASSPSRGGGLLVTDTQYF TGTGCCAGCTCCCCATCGAGAGGGGGCGGTTTGTTGGTCACAGATACGCAGTATTTT
. TRBJ1-2 . TRBV12-3/TRBV12-4 CASSQELGITF TGTGCCAGCAGTCAAGAGCTGGGCATCACCTTC
. TRBJ2-7 . TRBV7-9 CASNRQDGYEQYF TGTGCCAGCAACCGGCAGGATGGCTACGAGCAGTACTTC
TRBD2 TRBJ2-5 . TRBV5-4 CASSLTPGLASRETQYF TGTGCCAGCAGCTTAACTCCGGGACTAGCGAGCCGCGAGACCCAGTACTTC
. TRBJ1-1 . TRBV6-6 CASSLAGDTEAFF TGTGCCAGCAGCCTAGCGGGGGACACTGAAGCTTTCTTT
TRBD1 TRBJ2-7 . TRBV28 CASSSTGEYGGQYF TGTGCCAGCAGTTCCACAGGGGAGTACGGCGGGCAGTACTTC
TRBD1 TRBJ1-2 . TRBV5-1 CASGGQGYYGYTF TGCGCCAGCGGAGGACAGGGATACTATGGCTACACCTTC
. TRBJ2-5 once TRBV15 CATSRDREETQYF TGTGCCACCAGCAGAGATCGGGAGGAGACCCAGTACTTC
. TRBJ2-7 . TRBV3-1/TRBV3-2 CASSQSVATYEQYF TGTGCCAGCAGCCAGAGCGTAGCCACCTACGAGCAGTACTTC
. TRBJ1-2 few TRBV9 CASSVGAGEHYGYTF TGTGCCAGCAGCGTAGGCGCAGGGGAACATTATGGCTACACCTTC
. TRBJ1-4 . TRBV18 CASSPGFGVTTESEKLFF TGTGCCAGCTCACCAGGTTTTGGGGTCACCACGGAGAGTGAAAAACTGTTTTTT
TRBD1 TRBJ1-5 few TRBV7-9 CASSLGTGPRRDQPQHF TGTGCCAGCAGCTTAGGGACAGGGCCCCGCAGGGATCAGCCCCAGCATTTT
. TRBJ1-1 . TRBV7-9 CASSLEGTLMNTEAFF TGTGCCAGCAGCTTAGAGGGGACACTCATGAACACTGAAGCTTTCTTT
TRBD1 TRBJ2-1 . TRBV15 CATSRGTGQGRNEQFF TGTGCCACCAGCAGAGGCACGGGACAGGGGCGGAATGAGCAGTTCTTC
. TRBJ1-2 once TRBV19 CASSMDGFYGYTF TGTGCCAGTAGTATGGACGGATTCTATGGCTACACCTTC
. TRBJ2-3 . TRBV13 CASSPSPAIDTQYF TGTGCCAGCAGCCCATCCCCTGCCATAGATACGCAGTATTTT
. TRBJ2-7 once TRBV12-3/TRBV12-4 CASSRGLQREQYF TGTGCCAGCAGTCGAGGACTTCAGCGCGAGCAGTACTTC